This TCR beta chain was sequenced during a study of blood T cells in healthy people across ages. With a J-beta primer mix and a sample-barcoded 5' primer, a second PCR ran about 6 to 11 cycles. MiXCR, applied by TCRdb to the 5' RACE reads, yields one record per CDR3 protein. The sample holds approximately 600,000 distinct CDR3 sequences, around 54% seen once. Notes on the study in general: Diversity of TCR beta per million T cells declined in a roughly linear way with age. A greater number of naive CD4+ cells and higher diversity distinguished long-lived donors from aged donors. Since the PBMCs were unsorted, naive and antigen-experienced cells could not be conclusively compared. Not knowing donor CMV status may have confounded expanded clonotype changes.

As to this clonotype: Its antigen is unknown.

What was sequenced was blood. This clonotype was sampled from a man in his 60s in good health.

The CDR3 loop is CSARDPGQGNNSPLHF. CDR3 DNA: TGCAGTGCTAGAGATCCGGGACAGGGGAATAATTCACCCCTCCACTTT. V is TRBV20-1 and J is TRBJ1-6; 10 positions agree with TRBD1. The length of the CDR3 is 16 residues. V shed 0 bases, J shed 5 bases, and the junction held 4 bases outside the gene matches. CDR1 is DFQATT and CDR2 is SNEGSKA in the germline V gene (reference sequence).